The T cell receptor (beta chain) under discussion was sequenced for a study of T cells in Graves' hyperthyroidism and ophthalmopathy. Out of about 10 ml of fresh peripheral blood came the PBMCs. Germline V gene data show CDR1 as LNHDA and CDR2 as SQIVND (reference sequence). Trimming took 8 bases from V and 2 from J; bases not matched to a gene: 8. This CDR3 contains 15 residues. Template material for amplifying TCR beta CDR3 regions consisted of RNA transcripts. A first-round RT-PCR of the TCR CDR3 used the HTBI primer set. Each CDR3 protein gets one entry after TCRdb re-called the multiplex PCR reads with MiXCR. The repertoire holds roughly 740,000 distinct CDR3 sequences, with over 15% as singletons. Notes on this clonotype: No antigen is known for it.

Study-wide findings and caveats: For ophthalmopathy, model prediction preceded onset by a median approximately 6 months. The authors' 13 V-J model separated ophthalmopathy from stable hyperthyroidism.

The chain uses TRBV19 and TRBJ1-5, with 8 bases aligning to TRBD1. Input material: blood. This receptor was obtained from a man aged 18 to 29 with Graves' hyperthyroidism. The CDR3 here is CASDVGTGGNQPQHF. The CDR3 bases are TGTGCCAGTGATGTAGGGACAGGTGGCAATCAGCCCCAGCATTTT.